This TCR beta chain was recorded in a study of cytomegalovirus exposure and HLA in healthy donors. The V end lost 4 bases, the J end lost 0 bases, and 19 bases lay between the germline ends. The CDR3 consists of 17 residues. The germline V gene encodes CDR1 LNHNV and CDR2 YYDKDF (reference sequence). The donors were in the 120-subject validation cohort, distinct from the approximately 700-subject first cohort. Profiling relied on immunoSEQ multiplex PCR, and the TCRdb table lists in-frame clones only, not all of them. The sample records 250,000 to 400,000 clones, nearly 90% being singletons. Study-level points and caveats: Cytomegalovirus-associated TCR beta chains were listed, numbering roughly 150. Accounts indicate the classifier identified cytomegalovirus status with strong specificity and sensitivity. Rare TCR sequences dominated, though some public TCRs recurred in many donors.

Worth noting for this clone: Its matching antigen is unknown.

The rearrangement links TRBV15 to TRBJ2-7; D is ambiguous. The receptor was derived from a man younger than 40 in good health and CMV-seronegative. Sequencing was done on a sample of PBMCs. CDR3 coding DNA: TGTGCCACCAGCAATCTACTTGCCGGGTTAAACTCCTACGAGCAGTACTTC. Its protein product is CATSNLLAGLNSYEQYF. The variable domain in full, completed from reference TRBV15 and TRBJ2-7, reads DAMVIQNPRYQVTQFGKPVTLSCSQTLNHNVMYWYQQKSSQAPKLLFHYYDKDFNNEADTPDNFQSRRPNTSFCFLDIRSPGLGDTAMYLCATSNLLAGLNSYEQYFGPGTRLTVT.